A selection of T cell receptor beta chains follows, all from one sample in a study of STAT5B mutations in CD4+ large granular lymphocyte leukemia. The assay was immunoSEQ multiplex PCR, and TCRdb's table has in-frame clones only and misses some. The table shows 30,000 to 40,000 clones, with about 87% occurring only once. The specimen was CD4+ T cells from blood buffy coats. These receptors all stem from a human donor in good health. CDR3s include the opening cysteine and the closing phenylalanine or tryptophan. The D gene is left open where the match is weak. Not every row has a clone size; where given, it reads once, few, many or a size class.

j_call | clone_size | v_call | d_call | cdr3_length | cdr3_nt | cdr3_aa
TRBJ2-7 | - | TRBV6-5 | - | 14 | TGTGCCAGCAGTTCCCCCCGCAGAGCCTACGAGCAGTACTTC | CASSSPRRAYEQYF
TRBJ2-3 | - | TRBV4-1 | TRBD2 | 20 | TGCGCCAGCAGCCTTGCCCGAAGCGGGGGGACCCCGAATAGCAGAGATACGCAGTATTTT | CASSLARSGGTPNSRDTQYF
TRBJ1-2 | - | TRBV9 | - | 14 | TGTGCCAGCAGCCAAGAAGGGCAGTGGGGCGGCTACACCTTC | CASSQEGQWGGYTF
TRBJ2-7 | few | TRBV6-5 | - | 15 | TGTGCCAGCAGTTCCAATAGCCGTAACTACTACGAGCAGTACTTC | CASSSNSRNYYEQYF
TRBJ1-1 | - | TRBV11-3 | - | 12 | TGTGCCAGCAGCTTACTTATGGCTGAAGCTTTCTTT | CASSLLMAEAFF
TRBJ1-6 | - | TRBV11-3 | - | 14 | TGTGCCAGCAGCCCCCGGAGTACCAATTCACCCCTCCACTTT | CASSPRSTNSPLHF
TRBJ2-3 | - | TRBV9 | TRBD2 | 23 | TGTGCCAGCAGCACACGACAGGGGGCCTCGCTAGCGGGAGGGCCGAAGGGAATAGATACGCAGTATTTT | CASSTRQGASLAGGPKGIDTQYF
TRBJ1-4 | - | TRBV10-3 | - | 15 | TGTGCCATCAGTGAGGGGGGGGGCAGGCTTGAAAAACTGTTTTTT | CAISEGGGRLEKLFF
TRBJ2-1 | once | TRBV7-9 | TRBD2 | 17 | TGTGCCAGCACCCTCGCGAAGGGGCTAGCGGAATACAATGAGCAGTTCTTC | CASTLAKGLAEYNEQFF
TRBJ2-1 | - | TRBV6-5 | - | 12 | TGTGCCAGCAGCGACCAAAGCCATGAGCAGTTCTTC | CASSDQSHEQFF
TRBJ1-1 | - | TRBV4-3 | - | 13 | TGCGCCAGCAGCGGACAGATGAACACTGAAGCTTTCTTT | CASSGQMNTEAFF
TRBJ2-2 | - | TRBV19 | - | 13 | TGTGCCAGTACGGCTCCGAACACCGGGGAGCTGTTTTTT | CASTAPNTGELFF
TRBJ1-3 | - | TRBV27 | - | 15 | TGTGCCAGCTGTACAAACGGGGACGTAGGAAACACCATATATTTT | CASCTNGDVGNTIYF
TRBJ2-3 | - | TRBV12-5 | - | 15 | TGTGCTAGTGGGGGTAGGGTGGCTAACACAGATACGCAGTATTTT | CASGGRVANTDTQYF
TRBJ2-7 | - | TRBV29-1 | TRBD1 | 14 | TGCAGCATCCGGACAGGGCCCGTCTCCTACGAGCAGTACTTC | CSIRTGPVSYEQYF
TRBJ2-2 | - | TRBV7-7 | - | 15 | TGTGCCAGCAGCGAGGCGGATATGAACACCGGGGAGCTGTTTTTT | CASSEADMNTGELFF
TRBJ2-6 | - | TRBV7-9 | - | 15 | TGTGCCAGCAGCTTTGTCGTCTCTGGGGCCAACGTCCTGACTTTC | CASSFVVSGANVLTF
TRBJ2-3 | - | TRBV14 | TRBD2 | 17 | TGTGCCAGCAGCCCCCGAGCGGGACTAGCTCTGACAGATACGCAGTATTTT | CASSPRAGLALTDTQYF
TRBJ1-2 | - | TRBV5-1 | - | 14 | TGCGCCAGCAGCTTGGGAGGACGAGGGGATGGCTACACCTTC | CASSLGGRGDGYTF
TRBJ2-7 | - | TRBV29-1 | - | 14 | TGCAGCGTTGAACGGGGGCCCTTCTCCTACGAGCAGTACTTC | CSVERGPFSYEQYF
TRBJ2-1 | - | TRBV11-2 | - | 16 | TGTGCCAGCAGCCAACGTCCAGAGGGAGCGGCGTATGAGCAGTTCTTC | CASSQRPEGAAYEQFF
TRBJ2-7 | - | TRBV18 | - | 11 | TGTGCCAGCTCACCACAAGTCGAGCAGTACTTC | CASSPQVEQYF
TRBJ2-3 | - | TRBV10-1 | TRBD1 | 15 | TGCGCCAGCAGTGATGGGACAGGTGTTACCGATACGCAGTATTTT | CASSDGTGVTDTQYF
TRBJ2-1 | - | TRBV11-2 | TRBD2 | 15 | TGTGCCAGCAGCTTAGTGGGACTAGCGGTAAATGAGCAGTTCTTC | CASSLVGLAVNEQFF
TRBJ2-1 | - | TRBV14 | - | 11 | TGTGCCAGCAGTCACAGGGTTGAGCAGTTCTTC | CASSHRVEQFF
TRBJ1-2 | - | TRBV7-2 | TRBD1 | 14 | TGTGCCAGCAGCAATCAACAGGGGGCCGCGGGCTACACCTTC | CASSNQQGAAGYTF
TRBJ1-1 | - | TRBV7-9 | TRBD1 | 14 | TGTGCCAGCAGCTTAGGGACAGGAAACACTGAAGCTTTCTTT | CASSLGTGNTEAFF
TRBJ2-2 | - | TRBV9 | - | 16 | TGTGCCAGCAGCCCCCGACAGGGACTCAACACCGGGGAGCTGTTTTTT | CASSPRQGLNTGELFF
TRBJ2-2 | - | TRBV6-5 | - | 14 | TGTGCCAGCAGGCGCCACAGGGAACCCGGGGAGCTGTTTTTT | CASRRHREPGELFF
TRBJ2-1 | few | TRBV10-1 | - | 14 | TGCGCCAGCAGTGACGGGGGGCTTCAAAATGAGCAGTTCTTC | CASSDGGLQNEQFF
TRBJ1-2 | once | TRBV10-2 | - | 13 | TGCGCCAGCAGTGTAGGGACGGAGTATGGCTACACCTTC | CASSVGTEYGYTF
TRBJ2-7 | - | TRBV5-6 | TRBD1 | 14 | TGTGCCAGCAGCTATGGACAGGGGCGCTACGAGCAGTACTTC | CASSYGQGRYEQYF
TRBJ2-7 | - | TRBV7-7 | TRBD1 | 13 | TGTGCCAGCAGCCGGGACAGAACCTACGAGCAGTACTTC | CASSRDRTYEQYF
TRBJ1-2 | - | TRBV7-2 | - | 15 | TGTGCCAGCAGCGCGCCGGGTCTCTCTAACTATGGCTACACCTTC | CASSAPGLSNYGYTF
TRBJ1-4 | - | TRBV5-4 | - | 13 | TGTGCCAGCAGCCAACCGGGGTTTGCCGGTCTGTTTTTT | CASSQPGFAGLFF
TRBJ2-2 | - | TRBV6-9 | TRBD2 | 19 | TGTGCCAGCAGTTATGACAGGCAGCGGGAGGCCGCGAACACCGGGGAGCTGTTTTTT | CASSYDRQREAANTGELFF
TRBJ1-1 | few | TRBV18 | - | 14 | TGTGCCAGCTCACCGTCGGCAGGCAACACTGAAGCTTTCTTT | CASSPSAGNTEAFF
TRBJ2-1 | - | TRBV11-3 | - | 12 | TGTGCCAGCAGCTTATACCGCGATGAGCAGTTCTTC | CASSLYRDEQFF
TRBJ1-1 | - | TRBV9 | - | 14 | TGTGCCAGCAGCGTAGGGACAGAGAACACTGAAGCTTTCTTT | CASSVGTENTEAFF
TRBJ2-1 | - | TRBV10-1 | - | 13 | TGCGCCAGCTCTCCCAACGTTTTGCGTGAGCAGTTCTTC | CASSPNVLREQFF
TRBJ2-5 | - | TRBV5-8 | - | 15 | TGTGCCAGCAGCTTAAGGGCGGTGGTGAGGGGGACCCAGTACTTC | CASSLRAVVRGTQYF
TRBJ2-1 | - | TRBV7-3 | - | 14 | TGTGCCAGCAGCTCCGGACTCCCCTACAATGAGCAGTTCTTC | CASSSGLPYNEQFF
TRBJ2-7 | - | TRBV5-1 | TRBD2 | 15 | TGCGCCAGCAGCCCGCTAGCGGGGACCTACTACGAGCAGTACTTC | CASSPLAGTYYEQYF
TRBJ2-5 | - | TRBV7-2 | - | 13 | TGTGCCAGCAGCTTCGGGCCTGAGGAGACCCAGTACTTC | CASSFGPEETQYF
TRBJ2-1 | - | TRBV5-6 | - | 16 | TGTGCCAGCAGCTTGGAAGCGGTTAGCTCCTACAATGAGCAGTTCTTC | CASSLEAVSSYNEQFF
TRBJ2-5 | - | TRBV11-3 | TRBD2 | 17 | TGTGCCAGCAGACACAGGGCGCTAGCGGGAGCCCCAGAGACCCAGTACTTC | CASRHRALAGAPETQYF
TRBJ1-1 | once | TRBV6-1 | - | 16 | TGTGCCAGCAGTGAAGTTGGGGGTCGCATGAACACTGAAGCTTTCTTT | CASSEVGGRMNTEAFF
TRBJ2-6 | - | TRBV10-3 | TRBD1 | 16 | TGTGCCATCAGAGCGACAGGGTCCGCTGGGGCCAACGTCCTGACTTTC | CAIRATGSAGANVLTF
TRBJ1-1 | once | TRBV7-2 | - | 15 | TGTGCCAGCAGCTTTATGGGGGCTTCGAACACTGAAGCTTTCTTT | CASSFMGASNTEAFF
TRBJ2-3 | - | TRBV7-2 | - | 17 | TGTGCCAGCAGCTTAGCTGGGATGGGGGGGGGCCCCGATACGCAGTATTTT | CASSLAGMGGGPDTQYF
TRBJ1-2 | - | TRBV6-1 | TRBD1 | 13 | TGTGCCAGCAGGGCGGACAGGGGGGACGGCTACACCTTC | CASRADRGDGYTF
TRBJ2-2 | - | TRBV5-1 | - | 16 | TGCGCCAGCAGCTTGGCAACGGGGGGCAAGTCCGGGGAGCTGTTTTTT | CASSLATGGKSGELFF
TRBJ2-5 | - | TRBV7-2 | - | 16 | TGTGCCAGCAGCTTAGCCCGGGGGCGTAGTCAAGAGACCCAGTACTTC | CASSLARGRSQETQYF
TRBJ1-2 | - | TRBV18 | TRBD1 | 13 | TGTGCCAGCTCACCCGACAGGGCCTATGGCTACACCTTC | CASSPDRAYGYTF
TRBJ1-5 | - | TRBV16 | - | 17 | TGTGCCAGCAGCCAACTCGTCGAGACAAACAGCAATCAGCCCCAGCATTTT | CASSQLVETNSNQPQHF